These 20 T cell receptor beta chains were sequenced from one sample in a study of control samples from healthy donors and cancer patients. Repertoires were generated with immunoSEQ multiplex PCR, while TCRdb's copy carries only in-frame clones and drops some. The sample records some 250,000 clones, roughly 87% being singletons. The sample taken for sequencing was PBMCs. All receptors derive from a woman aged 55-70 years with lung cancer.

The chain carries TRBV28 and TRBJ2-2; TRBD1 is a possible D gene (6 bases). The germline V and J ends were trimmed by 4 bases and 5 bases, with 14 bases remaining between them. Germline loops: CDR1 MDHEN, CDR2 SYDVKM. CDR3 length equals 15 residues. CDR3: CASSSGVLFTGELFF. In DNA form, the CDR3 reads TGTGCCAGCAGTTCAGGGGTTTTATTTACCGGGGAGCTGTTTTTT. Full variable domain (rest looked up from reference TRBV28 and TRBJ2-2): DVKVTQSSRYLVKRTGEKVFLECVQDMDHENMFWYRQDPGLGLRLIYFSYDVKMKEKGDIPEGYSVSREKKERFSLILESASTNQTSMYLCASSSGVLFTGELFFGEGSRLTVL.

This clone occurred a few times. The gene calls are TRBV3-1 (or the pseudogene TRBV3-2) and TRBJ1-5; 9 bases line up with TRBD1. The CDR3 runs to 17 residues. The ends lost 5 bases at V and 6 bases at J; junction bases unmatched: 14. Germline V gene data show CDR1 as LGHDT and CDR2 as YNNKEL (reference sequence). CDR3 coding DNA: TGTGCCAGCAGCTTGGGACAGGGAGTGTCCCCTCGTCAGCCCCAGCATTTT. Translating gives CASSLGQGVSPRQPQHF.

The chain links TRBV19 to TRBJ2-7; TRBD1 is a possible D gene (7 bases). Germline V lookup: CDR1 LNHDA, CDR2 SQIVND (reference sequence). The ends were cut back, 6 bases at V and 6 bases at J, with 18 bases in the middle. CDR3 length: 14 amino acids. The CDR3 is CASRRDRDFGEQYF. CDR3 coding DNA: TGTGCCAGTAGAAGAGACAGGGACTTCGGCGAGCAGTACTTC.

To note about this clone: A junction boundary mismatches the germline segment, possibly from a read error. V and J are TRBV12-3 or TRBV12-4 and TRBJ2-5; D is perhaps TRBD1 (6 bases). This CDR3 spans 12 amino acids. The CDR3 sequence: CASSLEGQSENF. The CDR3 nucleotides are TGTGCCAGCAGTTTAGAAGGACAGTCCGAGAACTTC.

V and J are TRBV20-1 and TRBJ2-3; TRBD1 matches at 9 bases. This CDR3 region has 14 residues. J was trimmed by 7 bases and V by 3 bases; bases with no gene match: 8. Germline V CDR1 and CDR2: DFQATT, SNEGSKA (reference sequence). The CDR3 protein is CSASYTGGVHTQYF. CDR3 sequence (DNA): TGCAGTGCTAGTTACACAGGGGGCGTACATACGCAGTATTTT.

The chain combines TRBV19 with TRBJ1-2, with TRBD1 identical over 8 bases. Germline V CDR1 and CDR2: LNHDA, SQIVND (reference sequence). The CDR3 sequence is 18 residues long. V shed 6 bases, J shed 7 bases, and the junction held 22 bases outside the gene matches. DNA for the CDR3: TGTGCCAGTAGAAGTTTGACAGGGGCGCAGGATGGAGAGGTTGGCTACACCTTC. This encodes CASRSLTGAQDGEVGYTF.

The chain employs TRBV19 and TRBJ1-2, with D possibly TRBD1 on 5 matching bases. CDR1 and CDR2 from the germline V gene are LNHDA and SQIVND (reference sequence). V lost 5 bases and J lost 4, with 17 bases in between. CDR3 length: 15 residues. This CDR3 is CASSPGDSPFYGYTF. The CDR3 DNA follows: TGTGCCAGTAGTCCGGGGGACTCTCCTTTCTATGGCTACACCTTC.

The chain uses TRBV6-1 and TRBJ2-3, with 12 bases fitting TRBD2. V gave up 2 bases and J gave up 1 base; unmatched junction bases: 10. Germline loops: CDR1 MNHNS, CDR2 SASEGT. This CDR3 is 19 amino acids long. In DNA form, the CDR3 reads TGTGCCAGCAGTGAAAGGCTAGCGGGAGGGCCACCACGCACAGATACGCAGTATTTT. Protein sequence: CASSERLAGGPPRTDTQYF.

The J gene is TRBJ2-5, the V gene TRBV21-1; the listed D gene, TRBD1, was not tested against the DNA. TRBV21-1 is listed as a pseudogene. This CDR3 contains 17 residues. The DNA for the CDR3 is TGTGCCAGCAGCAAAGGGATTACAGGGGAGGACGAAGAGACCCAGTACTTC. Translated: CASSKGITGEDEETQYF.

The count of this clone is one. The rearrangement uses TRBV5-6 and TRBJ1-1, with D perhaps TRBD1 (5 bases). Trimming took off 3 bases at V and 2 bases at J, with 14 bases between the two ends. This CDR3 contains 15 residues. The germline gives CDR1 SGHDT, CDR2 YYEEEE. The CDR3 loop is CASSSPMQGNTEAFF. For the CDR3, the DNA is TGTGCCAGCAGCTCACCCATGCAGGGTAACACTGAAGCTTTCTTT.

The chain carries TRBV28 and TRBJ1-4; no clear D. Per germline, CDR1 MDHEN and CDR2 SYDVKM. The CDR3 contains 12 residues. V lost 7 bases, J lost 8 bases, and 11 bases lay in between. The CDR3 DNA reads as TGTGCCAGCACTTCAAAGCGGGAAAAACTGTTTTTT. Encoded protein: CASTSKREKLFF. The whole variable domain, filled in from reference TRBV28 and TRBJ1-4, reads DVKVTQSSRYLVKRTGEKVFLECVQDMDHENMFWYRQDPGLGLRLIYFSYDVKMKEKGDIPEGYSVSREKKERFSLILESASTNQTSMYLCASTSKREKLFFGSGTQLSVL.

J is TRBJ2-4 and V is TRBV19, with TRBD1 identical over 8 bases. CDR1 and CDR2 (germline): LNHDA, SQIVND (reference sequence). The J segment lost 2 bases and the V segment lost 5 bases, leaving 8 bases of the junction unmatched. There are 16 residues in the CDR3. Here the CDR3 reads CASSSWTGNTKNIQYF. DNA of the CDR3: TGTGCCAGTAGTTCCTGGACAGGGAATACCAAAAACATTCAGTACTTC.

This clone was recorded a few times. The chain employs TRBV6-6 and TRBJ1-5, with 8 bases fitting TRBD1. Germline values: CDR1 MNHNY, CDR2 SVGAGI (reference sequence). The junction had 5 bases not matched to a gene; V was cut back by 0 bases and J by 4 bases. The CDR3 consists of 16 residues. The CDR3 is CASSYSLTGGNQPQHF. The CDR3 region has the DNA TGTGCCAGCAGTTACTCTTTAACAGGGGGTAATCAGCCCCAGCATTTT.

This chain links TRBV6-1 with TRBJ1-4; 8 bases are a match to TRBD1. V was clipped by 2 bases and J by 8 bases; unmatched bases: 7. Germline CDR1 and CDR2: MNHNS and SASEGT. The CDR3 extends over 15 amino acids. CDR3 region: CASSETQGGKEKLFF. The DNA of the CDR3 is TGTGCCAGCAGTGAAACACAGGGGGGGAAAGAAAAACTGTTTTTT.

The rearrangement joins TRBV6-5 to TRBJ2-7; no definite D call. This CDR3 is 16 amino acids long. Trimming shortened V by 0 bases and J by 1 base, and 13 bases separated the two germline ends. Germline-derived CDR1 and CDR2 are MNHEY and SVGAGI. CDR3 loop: CASSYSGPTASYEQYF. In nucleotides, the CDR3 is TGTGCCAGCAGTTACTCCGGGCCCACAGCGTCCTACGAGCAGTACTTC.

The rearrangement joins TRBV7-3 to TRBJ2-7; TRBD2 aligns across 14 bases. Germline V gene sequence: CDR1 SGHTA, CDR2 FQGTGA. J was trimmed by 7 bases and V by 5 bases; bases with no gene match: 10. The CDR3 consists of 16 residues. Here the CDR3 reads CASSPGGTSGRLEQYF. The CDR3 DNA is TGTGCCAGCAGCCCAGGCGGGACTAGCGGGAGATTGGAGCAGTACTTC.

The chain is built from TRBV6-5 and TRBJ1-4, with 7 bases fitting TRBD1. Losses at the gene ends were 6 bases for V and 0 bases for J; bases not matched to a gene: 4. The CDR3 is 15 residues long. Germline V gene data show CDR1 as MNHEY and CDR2 as SVGAGI. CDR3 DNA sequence: TGTGCCAGCAGAGGGGACAGAGCAACTAATGAAAAACTGTTTTTT. Protein product: CASRGDRATNEKLFF.

V gene TRBV3-1 (or the pseudogene TRBV3-2) combines with J gene TRBJ2-6; no clear D. V lost 4 bases and J 0 bases, leaving 16 bases between the germline ends. This CDR3 spans 18 amino acids. CDR1 and CDR2 from the germline V gene are LGHDT and YNNKEL (reference sequence). CDR3 amino acids: CASSRPGVTSSGANVLTF. CDR3 DNA: TGTGCCAGCAGCCGCCCTGGTGTGACGAGCTCTGGGGCCAACGTCCTGACTTTC.

The V gene is TRBV7-9, the J gene TRBJ2-5; TRBD2 might be the D (7 bases). Germline loops: CDR1 SEHNR, CDR2 FQNEAQ (reference sequence). V gave up 5 bases and J gave up 2 bases, with 18 bases separating them. This CDR3 spans 16 amino acids. The CDR3 bases are TGTGCCAGCAGCCCCGGGGGGCGGGGTCAACAAGAGACCCAGTACTTC. Its protein is CASSPGGRGQQETQYF.

The CDR3 coding sequence is TGTGCCAGCAGTTACTCGGGTCAATCCGGTGGCTACACCTTC. Translation: CASSYSGQSGGYTF. V usage is TRBV6-5 and J usage is TRBJ1-2; D is undetermined. The germline CDR1 and CDR2 sequences are MNHEY and SVGAGI. The CDR3 has 14 residues. The V end lost 0 bases, the J end lost 7 bases, and 12 bases lay between the germline ends.